This TCR beta chain was sequenced for a study of early T cells in non-severe SARS-CoV-2 infection. At the level of the study: Chains stayed unpaired after sequencing of bulk RNA from unsorted whole blood.

The CDR3 covers 17 residues. V lost 0 bases to trimming and J lost 1 base, with 15 bases between them. The germline gives CDR1 SGHTA, CDR2 FQGNSA. This clonotype was recorded at least ten times. TCRdb used MiXCR to reprocess the 5' RACE reads, holding one entry per CDR3 protein. The sample includes over 35,000 distinct CDR3 sequences, under 13% of them seen just once. Sequencing input: whole blood. The TCR originated in an adult who was a healthcare worker with PCR-confirmed SARS-CoV-2 infection or an uninfected control (not recorded which). J is TRBJ2-5 and V is TRBV7-2; D gene unclear. The DNA of the CDR3 is TGTGCCAGCAGCTTAGCGTCGGACCTTATCGTCCAAGAGACCCAGTACTTC. Its protein product is CASSLASDLIVQETQYF. Full variable domain (outside the CDR3, taken from reference TRBV7-2 and TRBJ2-5): GAGVSQSPSNKVTEKGKDVELRCDPISGHTALYWYRQSLGQGLEFLIYFQGNSAPDKSGLPSDRFSAERTGGSVSTLTIQRTQQEDSAVYLCASSLASDLIVQETQYFGPGTRLLVL.